The clone carrying this TCR beta chain was detected ten times or more. The data were obtained in a study of regulatory T cells in long-lasting Graves disease. CDR3 regions were amplified by Arm-PCR using iRepertoire HTBI primers to build TCR beta libraries. In TCRdb, the multiplex PCR reads were re-called with MiXCR into one record per CDR3 protein. The sample carries roughly 500,000 distinct CDR3 sequences, about 22% recorded once. The time point: persistent/refractory GD, antithyroid drugs over 5 years with positive TRAb. Following extraction of RNA from PBMCs, that RNA was used to make the TCR library. The CDR3 has 10 amino acids. Trimming shortened V by 7 bases and J by 0 bases, and 3 bases separated the two germline ends. In germline, CDR1 is SQVTM, CDR2 ANQGSEA.

This sample comprised peripheral blood mononuclear cells (PBMCs), obtained when the disease was refractory, from a patient treated with antithyroid drugs. This clonotype was obtained from a female donor with Graves disease. The rearrangement links TRBV29-1 to TRBJ1-1; D unclear. This CDR3 is CSAMNTEAFF. The CDR3 DNA follows: TGCAGCGCTATGAACACTGAAGCTTTCTTT.